The 29 T cell receptor beta chains in this list originate from one sample, sequenced in a study of early T cells in non-severe SARS-CoV-2 infection. In TCRdb, the 5' RACE reads were re-called with MiXCR into one record per CDR3 protein. The table lists tens of thousands of distinct CDR3 sequences, roughly 4.5% of them singletons. The source material was whole blood. These receptor sequences come from an adult who was a healthcare worker with PCR-confirmed SARS-CoV-2 infection or an uninfected control (not recorded which).

This clonotype was seen at least ten times. J is TRBJ2-3 and V is TRBV20-1; TRBD2 matches at 15 bases. Germline assignment: CDR1 DFQATT and CDR2 SNEGSKA (reference sequence). This CDR3 comprises 18 residues. V dropped 4 bases and J dropped 4; count of bases not matched to a gene: 12. CDR3 region: CSANGLAGGPLRADTQYF. The CDR3 region has the DNA TGCAGTGCTAACGGACTAGCGGGAGGGCCACTTCGGGCAGATACGCAGTATTTT.

This clonotype occurred many times. The chain has TRBV6-5 and TRBJ2-1, with TRBD1 matching over 9 bases. Germline-derived CDR1 and CDR2 are MNHEY and SVGAGI. V gave up 2 bases and J gave up 5 bases; unmatched junction bases: 7. The CDR3 length is 16 residues. Written as DNA, the CDR3 is TGTGCCAGCAGTTACGGTATGGGACAGGGAAACAATGAGCAGTTCTTC. It encodes CASSYGMGQGNNEQFF.

This clonotype has ten or more counts. The chain is built from TRBV21-1 and TRBJ1-5; the table's D gene call, TRBD1, was not cross checked with the DNA. TRBV21-1 represents a pseudogene. The CDR3 has 17 residues. CDR3 in amino acids: CASSGRMKRGSNQPQHF. CDR3 nucleotides: TGTGCCAGCAGCGGGCGCATGAAGCGGGGAAGCAATCAGCCCCAGCATTTT.

This clonotype was recorded at least ten times. The CDR3 DNA reads as TGTGCCAGCAGTTTGAATCGCGGTGGAATGCCTTTCTTT. Its protein is CASSLNRGGMPFF. V is TRBV12-3 or TRBV12-4 and J is TRBJ1-1; no definite D call. Trimming pared 3 bases from V and 12 bases from J, leaving 17 bases between. This CDR3 has 13 amino acids.

There are many counts of this clonotype. The V and J genes are TRBV19 and TRBJ2-7, with TRBD1 as a possible D gene (5 bases). This CDR3 is 12 amino acids long. Looked up from germline, CDR1 is LNHDA and CDR2 is SQIVND (reference sequence). The V end lost 3 bases, the J end lost 2 bases, and 5 bases lay between the germline ends. This CDR3 is CASSMGPYEQYF. CDR3 in DNA: TGTGCCAGTAGTATGGGGCCCTACGAGCAGTACTTC.

The chain links TRBV7-2 to TRBJ2-7; a weak D match, TRBD1 (6 bases). The V gene lost 5 bases and the J gene lost 3 bases, with 14 bases spanning the gap. Germline loops: CDR1 SGHTA, CDR2 FQGNSA. This CDR3 has 14 residues. In DNA, the CDR3 is TGTGCCAGCAGCGTACCCGGGACACTCTACGAGCAGTACTTC. Translating gives CASSVPGTLYEQYF.

Comments on this clonotype: This may be a read error: a much more frequent sequence differs by one nucleotide. The chain is built from TRBV20-1 and TRBJ2-7; either TRBD1 or TRBD2 may supply D (5 bases each). From germline, CDR1 is DFQATT and CDR2 SNEGSKA (reference sequence). The CDR3 has 12 amino acids. CDR3 DNA sequence: TGCAGAGCCCTTGAGAGGGGCTACGAGCAGTACTTC. This gives the protein CRALERGYEQYF.

This clonotype has a count of ten or more. The chain combines TRBV6-6 with TRBJ2-1; D tentatively reads TRBD1 or TRBD2 (5 bases each). V was clipped by 0 bases and J by 4 bases, with 16 bases between them. The V gene's germline CDR1 is MNHNY and CDR2 SVGAGI (reference sequence). The CDR3 is made up of 17 amino acids. The CDR3 DNA follows: TGTGCCAGCAGTTACTCGAAAACCCTGGGGGTTTACAATGAGCAGTTCTTC. Translation: CASSYSKTLGVYNEQFF.

In this sample, this clonotype turned up many times. This rearrangement joins TRBV7-9 to TRBJ1-4; D is possibly TRBD1 (6 bases). V shed 1 base and J shed 8 bases, with 14 bases lying between them. Germline V CDR1 and CDR2: SEHNR, FQNEAQ (reference sequence). The length of the CDR3 is 15 residues. The CDR3 protein is CASSLGTGQSEKLFF. The CDR3 nucleotides read TGTGCCAGCAGCTTAGGAACAGGGCAGTCGGAAAAACTGTTTTTT.

A few counts support this clonotype. The rearrangement uses TRBV7-6 and TRBJ2-1, with D maybe TRBD1 (6 bases). CDR3 length: 14 residues. The V gene's germline CDR1 is SGHVS and CDR2 FNYEAQ. The V end was cut by 3 bases, the J end by 8 bases, with 14 bases between. The CDR3 loop is CASSLGARLDEQFF. CDR3 coding DNA: TGTGCCAGCAGCTTGGGGGCCCGTCTCGATGAGCAGTTCTTC.

The sample holds many counts of this clonotype. V and J are TRBV11-3 and TRBJ2-7, with D perhaps given as TRBD1 or TRBD2 (6 bases each). The CDR3 spans 15 residues. V dropped 1 base and J dropped 3 bases, with 13 bases sitting between them. CDR1 and CDR2 from the germline V gene are SGHNT and YENEEA. The CDR3 is CASSLAGRGLYEQYF. The CDR3 DNA reads TGTGCCAGCAGCTTAGCTGGCAGGGGACTCTACGAGCAGTACTTC.

This clonotype was detected ten times or more. The V call is TRBV7-6, the J call TRBJ2-7; D is perhaps TRBD2 (6 bases). V lost 5 bases and J 0 bases, leaving 14 bases between the germline ends. This CDR3 spans 15 amino acids. Germline V gives CDR1 SGHVS, CDR2 FNYEAQ. The CDR3 spells CASSPPGLSSYEQYF. The DNA for the CDR3 is TGTGCCAGCAGCCCACCGGGACTGAGCTCCTACGAGCAGTACTTC.

This clonotype was counted ten times or more. The rearrangement joins TRBV5-4 to TRBJ2-1; TRBD1 matches at 12 bases. Germline CDR1 reads SGHNT; CDR2 reads YYREEE (reference sequence). The V gene end was trimmed by 6 bases and the J gene end by 5 bases; junction bases not matched to a gene: 6. This CDR3 spans 15 amino acids. The CDR3 nucleotides read TGTGCCAGCACCCGGGGACAGGGGGCTAACAATGAGCAGTTCTTC. Translation gives CASTRGQGANNEQFF.

V is TRBV14 and J is TRBJ2-7, with 8 bases that match TRBD2. This CDR3 has 15 amino acids. Per germline, CDR1 SGHDN and CDR2 FVKESK. V was clipped by 2 bases and J by 2 bases; unmatched bases: 5. The CDR3 nucleotides read TGTGCCAGCAGCCAAAGAGCGGGGGCGGCCTACGAGCAGTACTTC. Its protein is CASSQRAGAAYEQYF.

At least ten counts were recorded for this clonotype. CDR3 residues: CASRGLAAYNEQFF. CDR3 nucleotide sequence: TGTGCCAGCAGGGGACTAGCGGCCTACAATGAGCAGTTCTTC. The genes are TRBV3-1 and TRBJ2-1; the match to TRBD2 covers 11 bases. V lost 6 bases and J lost 2; bases outside the gene matches: 0. The germline V gene encodes CDR1 LGHDT and CDR2 YNNKEL (reference sequence). This CDR3 region has 14 residues.

This clonotype was observed once. A much more abundant neighbour one base away suggests this may be a read error. J is TRBJ2-1 and V is TRBV7-9; D remains ambiguous. V lost 7 bases, J lost 0 bases, and 10 bases lay in between. The CDR3 runs 14 residues. Germline loops: CDR1 SEHNR, CDR2 FQNEAQ (reference sequence). CDR3 sequence (DNA): TGTGCCAGCACTGACATAGGCTCCTACAATGAGCAGTTCTTC. This codes for CASTDIGSYNEQFF.

This clonotype was found many times. The CDR3 protein is CASSKTGLRNTIYF. CDR3 sequence (DNA): TGTGCCAGCAGCAAAACAGGGTTAAGAAACACCATATATTTT. V is TRBV5-8 and J is TRBJ1-3; a weak D match, TRBD1 (6 bases). V was cut by 4 bases and J by 5 bases, with 13 bases left in between. The CDR3 has 14 residues. The germline V gene encodes CDR1 SGHTS and CDR2 YDEGEE.

Many counts were recorded for this clonotype. This rearrangement joins TRBV7-3 to TRBJ2-1, with D possibly matching TRBD2 (5 bases). Germline loops: CDR1 SGHTA, CDR2 FQGTGA. Trimming left V 0 bases short and J 7 bases short, with 19 bases between. The CDR3 is 17 residues long. CDR3 bases: TGTGCCAGCAGCTTAACGTTAGATGTGGGAGCATCAAATGAGCAGTTCTTC. Translation: CASSLTLDVGASNEQFF.

This clonotype was detected many times. The CDR3 reads CASSPRDRAETQYF. DNA for the CDR3: TGTGCCAGCAGTCCCCGGGACAGGGCCGAGACCCAGTACTTC. The rearrangement joins TRBV27 to TRBJ2-5; 9 nucleotides line up with TRBD1. This CDR3 is 14 amino acids long. CDR1 MNHEY and CDR2 SMNVEV come from the germline V gene (reference sequence). The J segment lost 5 bases and the V segment lost 5 bases, leaving 6 bases of the junction unmatched.

This clonotype was counted ten times or more. The chain has TRBV18 and TRBJ2-3; no clear D gene. This CDR3 contains 16 residues. V lost 3 bases and J lost 0, with 13 bases in between. The germline V gene encodes CDR1 KGHSH and CDR2 LQKENI. CDR3 sequence reads: CASSPLGSSSTDTQYF. CDR3 in DNA: TGTGCCAGCTCACCGCTCGGATCGTCTAGCACAGATACGCAGTATTTT.

This clonotype came up many times. The genes are TRBV28 and TRBJ1-4; unclear D gene. This CDR3 has 16 amino acids. From germline, CDR1 is MDHEN and CDR2 SYDVKM. Trimming shortened V by 2 bases and J by 3 bases, and 13 bases separated the two germline ends. CDR3 sequence (DNA): TGTGCCAGCAGTTTAAGGAAGGCAGTGCCTAATGAAAAACTGTTTTTT. It yields the protein CASSLRKAVPNEKLFF.

This clonotype came up many times. This sequence joins TRBV5-1 and TRBJ2-3; the match to TRBD2 covers 7 bases. The germline V gene encodes CDR1 SGHRS and CDR2 YFSETQ. V dropped 5 bases and J dropped 6; count of bases not matched to a gene: 9. The length of the CDR3 is 14 residues. CDR3 in amino acids: CASRQGGSVDTQYF. The CDR3 nucleotides read TGCGCCAGCAGACAAGGCGGGAGTGTTGATACGCAGTATTTT. Supplemented by reference TRBV5-1 and TRBJ2-3, the full variable domain reads KAGVTQTPRYLIKTRGQQVTLSCSPISGHRSVSWYQQTPGQGLQFLFEYFSETQRNKGNFPGRFSGRQFSNSRSEMNVSTLELGDSALYLCASRQGGSVDTQYFGPGTRLTVL.

In its sample, this clonotype was seen many times. V usage is TRBV28 and J usage is TRBJ2-7, with TRBD1 matching 10 bases. CDR3 size: 16 residues. Germline CDR1 reads MDHEN; CDR2 reads SYDVKM. Trimming at V came to 3 bases and at J to 3 bases, leaving 8 bases not matched to a gene. The CDR3 protein is CASSFTFGTGDYEQYF. CDR3 coding DNA: TGTGCCAGCAGTTTTACTTTTGGGACAGGGGACTACGAGCAGTACTTC. Filled out from reference TRBV28 and TRBJ2-7, the complete variable domain reads DVKVTQSSRYLVKRTGEKVFLECVQDMDHENMFWYRQDPGLGLRLIYFSYDVKMKEKGDIPEGYSVSREKKERFSLILESASTNQTSMYLCASSFTFGTGDYEQYFGPGTRLTVT.

This rearrangement joins TRBV28 to TRBJ2-5; no definite D call. Germline lookup yields CDR1 MDHEN and CDR2 SYDVKM. This CDR3 contains 11 residues. With 7 bases removed from V and 5 bases from J, the gap between germline ends came to 8 bases. The DNA of the CDR3 is TGTGCCAGCACCAGGAAGGAGACCCAGTACTTC. The encoded protein is CASTRKETQYF. The complete variable domain, with remaining parts taken from reference TRBV28 and TRBJ2-5, reads DVKVTQSSRYLVKRTGEKVFLECVQDMDHENMFWYRQDPGLGLRLIYFSYDVKMKEKGDIPEGYSVSREKKERFSLILESASTNQTSMYLCASTRKETQYFGPGTRLLVL.

In its sample, this clonotype was seen many times. The CDR3 sequence is CASSFFTQGSDEQFF. The CDR3 DNA is TGTGCCAGCAGCTTTTTTACGCAGGGGAGCGATGAGCAGTTCTTC. The chain employs TRBV7-2 and TRBJ2-1, with a weak D call TRBD1 (6 bases). Germline assignment: CDR1 SGHTA and CDR2 FQGNSA. Trimming took off 3 bases at V and 8 bases at J, with 17 bases between the two ends. This CDR3 region has 15 residues.

This clonotype was counted a few times. The chain uses TRBV24-1 and TRBJ2-3; TRBD2 aligns across 11 bases. V lost 2 bases, J lost 4 bases, and 4 bases stayed unmatched. Germline V CDR1 and CDR2: KGHDR, SFDVKD. The CDR3 length is 16 residues. Here the CDR3 reads CATSDSIAGGPDTQYF. The CDR3 DNA reads as TGTGCCACCAGTGATTCTATAGCGGGAGGGCCAGATACGCAGTATTTT.

In its sample, this clonotype was seen many times. This sequence joins TRBV7-6 and TRBJ1-5; 7 positions agree with TRBD1. V lost 1 base to trimming and J lost 5 bases; unmatched junction nucleotides: 5. Germline V gene lookup returns CDR1 SGHVS and CDR2 FNYEAQ. This CDR3 has 15 amino acids. The CDR3 here is CASSLGQGSYQPQHF. DNA for the CDR3: TGTGCCAGCAGCTTAGGACAGGGATCCTATCAGCCCCAGCATTTT.

This clonotype was detected many times. In nucleotides, the CDR3 is TGCAGTGCTAGAAAGTCGCACAGAACCTACAATGAGCAGTTCTTC. Protein sequence: CSARKSHRTYNEQFF. The chain recombines TRBV20-1 with TRBJ2-1, with D unclear. The CDR3 is made up of 15 amino acids. CDR1 and CDR2 from the germline V gene are DFQATT and SNEGSKA (reference sequence). V was shortened by 2 bases and J by 2 bases, with 13 bases between the two germline ends.

This clonotype was counted only a few times. The chain links TRBV2 to TRBJ2-3; no reliable D call. V was clipped by 7 bases and J by 2 bases, with 13 bases between them. CDR1 and CDR2 (germline): SNHLY, FYNNEI. The CDR3 is made up of 14 amino acids. This CDR3 is CASIPLHATDTQYF. The CDR3 nucleotides read TGTGCCAGCATTCCTCTCCACGCCACAGATACGCAGTATTTT.